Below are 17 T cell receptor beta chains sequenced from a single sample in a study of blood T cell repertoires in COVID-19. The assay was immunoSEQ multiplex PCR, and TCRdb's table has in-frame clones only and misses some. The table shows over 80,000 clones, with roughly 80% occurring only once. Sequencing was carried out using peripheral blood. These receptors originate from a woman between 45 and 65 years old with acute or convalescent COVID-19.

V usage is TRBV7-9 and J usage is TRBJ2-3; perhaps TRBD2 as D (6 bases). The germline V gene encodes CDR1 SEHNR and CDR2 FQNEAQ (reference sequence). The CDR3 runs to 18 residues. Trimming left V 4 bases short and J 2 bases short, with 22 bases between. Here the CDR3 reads CASSSPTTEGLVTDTQYF. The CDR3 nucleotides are TGTGCCAGCAGCTCTCCGACTACCGAGGGACTCGTCACAGATACGCAGTATTTT. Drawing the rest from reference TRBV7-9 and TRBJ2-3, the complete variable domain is DTGVSQNPRHKITKRGQNVTFRCDPISEHNRLYWYRQTLGQGPEFLTYFQNEAQLEKSRLLSDRFSAERPKGSFSTLEIQRTEQGDSAMYLCASSSPTTEGLVTDTQYFGPGTRLTVL.

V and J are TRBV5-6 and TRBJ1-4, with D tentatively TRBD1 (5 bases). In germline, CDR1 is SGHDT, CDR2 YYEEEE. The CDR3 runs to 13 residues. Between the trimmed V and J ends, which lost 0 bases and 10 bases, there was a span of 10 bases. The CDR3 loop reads CASSLDNQGKLFF. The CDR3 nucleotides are TGTGCCAGCAGCTTGGATAATCAGGGAAAACTGTTTTTT.

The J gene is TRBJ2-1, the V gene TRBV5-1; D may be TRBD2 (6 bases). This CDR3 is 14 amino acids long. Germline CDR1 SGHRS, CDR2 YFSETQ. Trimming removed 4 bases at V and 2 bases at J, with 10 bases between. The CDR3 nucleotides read TGCGCCAGCAGCATGGGGGAGGCCTACAATGAGCAGTTCTTC. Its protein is CASSMGEAYNEQFF.

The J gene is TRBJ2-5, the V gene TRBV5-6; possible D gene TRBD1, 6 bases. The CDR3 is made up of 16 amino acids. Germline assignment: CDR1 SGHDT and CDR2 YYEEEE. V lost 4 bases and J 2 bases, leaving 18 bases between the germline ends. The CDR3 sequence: CASSRGRGRVQETQYF. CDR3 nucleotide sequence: TGTGCCAGCAGCCGTGGTAGGGGGAGAGTACAAGAGACCCAGTACTTC.

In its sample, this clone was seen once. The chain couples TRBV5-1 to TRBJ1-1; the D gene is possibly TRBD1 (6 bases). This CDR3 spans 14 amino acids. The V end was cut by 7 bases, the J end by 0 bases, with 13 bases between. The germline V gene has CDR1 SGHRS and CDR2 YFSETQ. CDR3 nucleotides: TGCGCCAGCTCCCCGACAGGACTGAACACTGAAGCTTTCTTT. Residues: CASSPTGLNTEAFF. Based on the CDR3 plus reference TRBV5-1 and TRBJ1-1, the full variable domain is KAGVTQTPRYLIKTRGQQVTLSCSPISGHRSVSWYQQTPGQGLQFLFEYFSETQRNKGNFPGRFSGRQFSNSRSEMNVSTLELGDSALYLCASSPTGLNTEAFFGQGTRLTVV.

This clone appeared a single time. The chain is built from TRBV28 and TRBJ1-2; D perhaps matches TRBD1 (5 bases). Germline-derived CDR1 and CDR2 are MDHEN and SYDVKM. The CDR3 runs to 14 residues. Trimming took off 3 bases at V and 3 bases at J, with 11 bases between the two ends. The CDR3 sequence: CASSFRAGYYGYTF. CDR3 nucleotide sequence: TGTGCCAGCAGTTTCCGCGCAGGGTACTATGGCTACACCTTC.

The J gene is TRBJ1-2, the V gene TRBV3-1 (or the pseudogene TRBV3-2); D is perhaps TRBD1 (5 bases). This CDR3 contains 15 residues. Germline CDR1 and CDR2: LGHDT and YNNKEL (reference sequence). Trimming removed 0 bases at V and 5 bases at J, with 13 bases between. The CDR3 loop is CASSQDGNRFYGYTF. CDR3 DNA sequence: TGTGCCAGCAGCCAAGATGGGAACAGGTTTTATGGCTACACCTTC.

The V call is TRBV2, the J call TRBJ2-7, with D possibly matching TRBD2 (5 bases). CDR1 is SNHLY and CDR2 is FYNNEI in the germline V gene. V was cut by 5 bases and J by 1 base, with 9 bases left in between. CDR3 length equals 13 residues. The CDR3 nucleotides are TGTGCCAGCAGTCCGGGAACGTCCTACGAGCAGTACTTC. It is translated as CASSPGTSYEQYF. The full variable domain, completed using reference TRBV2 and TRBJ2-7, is EPEVTQTPSHQVTQMGQEVILRCVPISNHLYFYWYRQILGQKVEFLVSFYNNEISEKSEIFDDQFSVERPDGSNFTLKIRSTKLEDSAMYFCASSPGTSYEQYFGPGTRLTVT.

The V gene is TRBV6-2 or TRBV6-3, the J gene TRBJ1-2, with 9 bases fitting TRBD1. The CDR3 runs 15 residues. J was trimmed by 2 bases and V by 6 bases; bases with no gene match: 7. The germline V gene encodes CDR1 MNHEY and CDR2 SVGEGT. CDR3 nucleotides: TGTGCCAGCAGCGCACAGGGGGCAGTGAACTATGGCTACACCTTC. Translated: CASSAQGAVNYGYTF.

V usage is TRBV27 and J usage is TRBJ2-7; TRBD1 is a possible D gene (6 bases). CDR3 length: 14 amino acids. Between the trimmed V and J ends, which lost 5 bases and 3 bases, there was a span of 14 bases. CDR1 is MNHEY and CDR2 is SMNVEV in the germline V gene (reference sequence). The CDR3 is CASSTTGSDYEQYF. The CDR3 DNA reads TGTGCCAGCAGTACTACAGGGTCGGACTACGAGCAGTACTTC.

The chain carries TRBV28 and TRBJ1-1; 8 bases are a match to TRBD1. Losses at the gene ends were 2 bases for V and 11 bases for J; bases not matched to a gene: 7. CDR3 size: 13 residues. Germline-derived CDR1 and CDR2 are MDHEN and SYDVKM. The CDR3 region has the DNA TGTGCCAGCAGTTTAGTGGACAGGGTGGCGGCTTTCTTT. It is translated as CASSLVDRVAAFF.

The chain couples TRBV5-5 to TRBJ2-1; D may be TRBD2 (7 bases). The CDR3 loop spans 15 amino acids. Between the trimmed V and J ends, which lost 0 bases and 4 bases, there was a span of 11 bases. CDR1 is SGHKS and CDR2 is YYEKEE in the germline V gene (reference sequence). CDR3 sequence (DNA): TGTGCCAGCAGCTTGGAGGGGGGGAGATACAATGAGCAGTTCTTC. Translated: CASSLEGGRYNEQFF. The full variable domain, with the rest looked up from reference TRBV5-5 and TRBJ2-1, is DAGVTQSPTHLIKTRGQQVTLRCSPISGHKSVSWYQQVLGQGPQFIFQYYEKEERGRGNFPDRFSARQFPNYSSELNVNALLLGDSALYLCASSLEGGRYNEQFFGPGTRLTVL.

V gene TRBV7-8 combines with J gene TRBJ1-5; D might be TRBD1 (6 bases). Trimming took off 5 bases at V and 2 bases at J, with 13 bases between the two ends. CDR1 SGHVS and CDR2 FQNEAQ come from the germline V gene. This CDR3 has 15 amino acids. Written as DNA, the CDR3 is TGTGCCAGCAGCAATTTAGGGGGGGGCAATCAGCCCCAGCATTTT. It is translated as CASSNLGGGNQPQHF.

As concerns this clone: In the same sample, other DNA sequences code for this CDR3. The CDR3 DNA reads as TGCGCCAGCAGCTTGTCGGCTAACTATGGCTACACCTTC. This codes for CASSLSANYGYTF. This rearrangement joins TRBV5-1 to TRBJ1-2; D gene unclear. Trimming shortened V by 1 base and J by 0 bases, and 4 bases separated the two germline ends. The CDR3 length is 13 residues. Germline assignment: CDR1 SGHRS and CDR2 YFSETQ.

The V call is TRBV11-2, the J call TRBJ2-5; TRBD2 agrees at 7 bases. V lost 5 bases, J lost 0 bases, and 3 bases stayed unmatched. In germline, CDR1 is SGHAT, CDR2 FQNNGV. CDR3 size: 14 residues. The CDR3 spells CASSPRGDQETQYF. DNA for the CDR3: TGTGCCAGCAGCCCTCGGGGGGACCAAGAGACCCAGTACTTC. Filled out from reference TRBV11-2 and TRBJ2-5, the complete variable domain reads EAGVAQSPRYKIIEKRQSVAFWCNPISGHATLYWYQQILGQGPKLLIQFQNNGVVDDSQLPKDRFSAERLKGVDSTLKIQPAKLEDSAVYLCASSPRGDQETQYFGPGTRLLVL.

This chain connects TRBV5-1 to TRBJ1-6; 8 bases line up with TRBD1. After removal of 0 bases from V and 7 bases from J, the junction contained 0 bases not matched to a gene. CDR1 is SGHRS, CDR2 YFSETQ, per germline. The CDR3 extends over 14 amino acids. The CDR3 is CASSLDRGNSPLHF. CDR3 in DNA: TGCGCCAGCAGCTTGGACAGGGGGAATTCACCCCTCCACTTT. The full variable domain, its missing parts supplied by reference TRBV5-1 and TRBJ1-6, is KAGVTQTPRYLIKTRGQQVTLSCSPISGHRSVSWYQQTPGQGLQFLFEYFSETQRNKGNFPGRFSGRQFSNSRSEMNVSTLELGDSALYLCASSLDRGNSPLHFGNGTRLTVT.

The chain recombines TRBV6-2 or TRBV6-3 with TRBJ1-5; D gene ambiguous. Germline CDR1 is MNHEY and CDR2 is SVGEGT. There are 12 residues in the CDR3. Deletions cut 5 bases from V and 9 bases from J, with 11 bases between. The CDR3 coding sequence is TGTGCCAGCAGTCCCGTTACTCGGCCCCAGCATTTT. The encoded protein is CASSPVTRPQHF.